This T cell receptor beta chain was identified during a study of CD8 T cells in ankylosing spondylitis. Study-wide results and caveats: A TCR beta motif of eight highly homologous variants appeared characteristic of ankylosing spondylitis blood.

The germline V gene encodes CDR1 MNHEY and CDR2 SMNVEV (reference sequence). V was clipped by 7 bases and J by 1 base, with 13 bases between them. The CDR3 totals 15 residues. MiXCR was run by TCRdb on the 5' RACE reads, yielding one entry per CDR3 protein. The sample includes around 130,000 distinct CDR3 sequences, 15% to 20% seen only once; the top ten take roughly a third. Note on this clonotype: Its antigen is not identified.

The rearrangement uses TRBV27 and TRBJ2-2, with D unresolved. Sequenced: blood, either unsorted or a sorted T cell fraction (not recorded which). The source of this sequence is a male donor with ankylosing spondylitis. The DNA for the CDR3 is TGTGCCAGCACCTCTTATGCGGTGAACACCGGGGAGCTGTTTTTT. Encoded protein: CASTSYAVNTGELFF.